This paragraph covers one TCR beta chain sequence. V was trimmed by 8 bases and J by 3 bases, leaving 19 bases between them. This CDR3 is built from 15 residues. Germline V gene lookup returns CDR1 LNHDA and CDR2 SQIVND (reference sequence). This record comes from a study of OX40 agonist ivuxolimab in advanced cancers. Exclusion applied to patients with autoimmune disease history or systemic immunosuppression. Clones were read by immunoSEQ multiplex PCR, and TCRdb kept only the in-frame ones, dropping some. The sample holds about 76,000 clones, about 87% seen once. The V gene is TRBV19, the J gene TRBJ1-1; TRBD1 is a possible D gene (5 bases). This TCR was sampled from an adult with an advanced solid tumor such as melanoma, head and neck, liver or kidney cancer. The material sequenced was CD4+ or CD8+ T cells sorted from blood, taken in a trial of the OX40 agonist ivuxolimab. The CDR3 sequence: CASWGGRSMDTEAFF. CDR3 DNA: TGTGCCAGTTGGGGCGGCAGGAGCATGGACACTGAAGCTTTCTTT.